What follows are 18 T cell receptor beta chains derived from one specimen sequenced in a study of T-cell reconstitution after alpha-beta-depleted transplantation in children. Unique molecular identifiers were incorporated into the prepared TCRbeta library. Each CDR3 protein is one row after TCRdb ran MiXCR on the PCR reads. The sample carries about 610,000 distinct CDR3 sequences, under 12% recorded once. The sample consisted of PBMCs from the stem cell graft donor, taken from the stem cell graft. Every receptor here comes from a human donor who donated a stem cell graft to a child with acute myeloid leukemia.

In its sample, this clonotype was seen a few times. CDR3 loop: CSPSVGQGGLAGDKFSYNEQFF. DNA for the CDR3: TGCAGTCCCTCCGTTGGGCAGGGGGGACTAGCGGGCGATAAATTCTCCTACAATGAGCAGTTCTTC. The V and J genes are TRBV20-1 and TRBJ2-1; 12 nucleotides match TRBD2. This CDR3 comprises 22 residues. Looked up from germline, CDR1 is DFQATT and CDR2 is SNEGSKA (reference sequence). V lost 8 bases and J lost 0; bases outside the gene matches: 26.

This clonotype has ten or more counts. The chain combines TRBV5-1 with TRBJ2-2; 7 bases map to TRBD1. J lost 0 bases, V lost 3 bases, and 2 bases had no gene match. Germline CDR1 is SGHRS and CDR2 is YFSETQ. The CDR3 is made up of 15 amino acids. This chain's CDR3 is CASSSGQSNTGELFF. The CDR3, as DNA: TGCGCCAGCAGCTCGGGACAGTCGAACACCGGGGAGCTGTTTTTT.

This clonotype was seen only a few times. This chain connects TRBV19 to TRBJ2-1; 10 bases align to TRBD2. The junction had 9 bases not matched to a gene; V was cut back by 5 bases and J by 5 bases. Germline CDR1 and CDR2: LNHDA and SQIVND (reference sequence). This CDR3 has 16 amino acids. The CDR3 here is CASSYFSSGRDNEQFF. The CDR3 nucleotides are TGTGCCAGTAGTTACTTTTCTAGCGGGAGAGACAATGAGCAGTTCTTC.

This clonotype was seen more than once but under ten times. The chain carries TRBV29-1 and TRBJ2-1, with D perhaps TRBD1 (5 bases). Germline V gene lookup returns CDR1 SQVTM and CDR2 ANQGSEA. V dropped 7 bases and J dropped 5 bases, with 12 bases sitting between them. This CDR3 contains 12 residues. Written as DNA, the CDR3 is TGCAGCGCCGGACACCAAAACAATGAGCAGTTCTTC. Protein: CSAGHQNNEQFF.

This clonotype was seen more than once but under ten times. The gene calls are TRBV28 and TRBJ2-7; TRBD2 agrees at 7 bases. In germline, CDR1 is MDHEN, CDR2 SYDVKM. V trimming: 10 bases; J trimming: 4 bases; junction bases outside the gene matches: 16. CDR3 length: 15 residues. CDR3: CAIGGGEFGGYEQYF. CDR3 sequence (DNA): TGTGCCATCGGGGGAGGGGAGTTCGGGGGTTACGAGCAGTACTTC.

The V call is TRBV6-2 or TRBV6-3, the J call TRBJ2-3; a weak D match, TRBD2 (6 bases). Germline CDR1 reads MNHEY; CDR2 reads SVGEGT. The CDR3 totals 14 residues. V lost 7 bases, J lost 4 bases, and 15 bases lay in between. This CDR3 reads CASTRLESADTQYF. The CDR3 DNA is TGTGCCAGCACCAGACTAGAGTCAGCAGATACGCAGTATTTT.

This clonotype was seen repeatedly, ten times or more. J is TRBJ1-1 and V is TRBV12-3 or TRBV12-4, with D unresolved. Trimming left V 1 base short and J 0 bases short, with 6 bases between. CDR3 length equals 14 residues. The CDR3 spells CASSLGLLNTEAFF. CDR3 in DNA: TGTGCCAGCAGTTTAGGTCTACTGAACACTGAAGCTTTCTTT.

The chain uses TRBV6-5 and TRBJ1-5; TRBD1 matches 8 bases. The V segment lost 2 bases and the J segment 6 bases; nucleotides outside the gene matches: 6. The CDR3 has 15 amino acids. Germline CDR1 MNHEY, CDR2 SVGAGI. The CDR3 bases are TGTGCCAGCAGTTACCGTGGACAGGGCAGTCAGCCCCAGCATTTT. Its translation: CASSYRGQGSQPQHF.

The chain links TRBV3-1 to TRBJ1-1, with D possibly being TRBD1 (6 bases). The CDR3 totals 15 residues. CDR1 and CDR2 from the germline V gene are LGHDT and YNNKEL (reference sequence). V gave up 3 bases and J gave up 2 bases, with 13 bases separating them. CDR3 DNA: TGTGCCAGCAGCCATCAGGACAGAGGAAACACTGAAGCTTTCTTT. It yields the protein CASSHQDRGNTEAFF.

This clonotype was counted at least ten times. The genes are TRBV12-3 or TRBV12-4 and TRBJ2-1; D possibly uses TRBD1 or TRBD2 (5 bases each). V was clipped by 4 bases and J by 8 bases, with 12 bases between them. CDR3 length: 13 amino acids. In DNA, the CDR3 is TGTGCCAGCAGTTCCGGGGCAAGGGATGAGCAGTTCTTC. This translates into CASSSGARDEQFF.

This clonotype was observed at least ten times. The chain uses TRBV12-3 or TRBV12-4 and TRBJ2-5, with D possibly being TRBD1 (6 bases). This CDR3 is 14 amino acids long. V was shortened by 5 bases and J by 2 bases, with 12 bases between the two germline ends. Written as DNA, the CDR3 is TGTGCCAGCAGTAAGCAGGGGATGCAAGAGACCCAGTACTTC. Its protein product is CASSKQGMQETQYF.

J is TRBJ2-3 and V is TRBV20-1; 14 nucleotides align to TRBD2. Germline trimming cut 6 bases from V and 5 bases from J; bases unmatched to any gene: 13. The CDR3 length is 17 residues. Germline V gene data show CDR1 as DFQATT and CDR2 as SNEGSKA (reference sequence). CDR3 amino acids: CSAPAGTSGRVGDTQYF. CDR3 sequence (DNA): TGCAGTGCCCCCGCCGGGACTAGCGGGAGAGTAGGAGATACGCAGTATTTT.

The chain links TRBV12-3 or TRBV12-4 to TRBJ1-1; D remains ambiguous. This CDR3 comprises 12 residues. Trimming shortened V by 7 bases and J by 7 bases, and 13 bases separated the two germline ends. The CDR3 loop is CASIRREGEAFF. CDR3 sequence (DNA): TGTGCCAGCATCCGGCGGGAGGGTGAAGCTTTCTTT.

The chain uses TRBV6-2 or TRBV6-3 and TRBJ2-2, with TRBD2 matching over 15 bases. This CDR3 has 19 amino acids. With 0 bases clipped from V and 0 bases from J, the junction kept 2 bases outside the gene matches. CDR1 is MNHEY, CDR2 SVGEGT, per germline. CDR3 DNA: TGTGCCAGCAGTTACTCGGGACTAGCGGGGGGAGCGAACACCGGGGAGCTGTTTTTT. Amino acids: CASSYSGLAGGANTGELFF.

The genes are TRBV5-6 and TRBJ2-5; D uncertain. The germline V gene encodes CDR1 SGHDT and CDR2 YYEEEE. V was clipped by 2 bases and J by 7 bases, with 6 bases between them. The CDR3 contains 11 residues. The CDR3 DNA reads TGTGCCAGCAGCTTCTCGGGGACCCAGTACTTC. Amino acids: CASSFSGTQYF.

V and J are TRBV7-9 and TRBJ2-7; 7 bases match TRBD1. Germline assignment: CDR1 SEHNR and CDR2 FQNEAQ (reference sequence). CDR3 size: 13 residues. With V trimmed by 5 bases and J by 7 bases, 8 bases remained unmatched. CDR3 amino acids: CASSQLQGTEQYF. CDR3 nucleotides: TGTGCCAGCAGCCAATTACAGGGGACGGAGCAGTACTTC. Supplemented by reference TRBV7-9 and TRBJ2-7, the full variable domain reads DTGVSQNPRHKITKRGQNVTFRCDPISEHNRLYWYRQTLGQGPEFLTYFQNEAQLEKSRLLSDRFSAERPKGSFSTLEIQRTEQGDSAMYLCASSQLQGTEQYFGPGTRLTVT.

This clonotype has a handful of counts. J is TRBJ2-1 and V is TRBV28; 12 nucleotides match TRBD1. Looked up from germline, CDR1 is MDHEN and CDR2 is SYDVKM. J was trimmed by 12 bases and V by 2 bases; bases with no gene match: 8. The CDR3 length is 15 residues. This chain's CDR3 is CASSLLGTGGRVQFF. CDR3 bases: TGTGCCAGCAGTTTACTCGGGACAGGGGGCAGAGTGCAGTTCTTC.

In its sample, this clonotype was seen many times. The chain links TRBV7-9 to TRBJ2-1, with D hard to call. The V gene lost 5 bases and the J gene lost 3 bases, with 5 bases spanning the gap. Germline assignment: CDR1 SEHNR and CDR2 FQNEAQ (reference sequence). This CDR3 region has 12 residues. CDR3 coding DNA: TGTGCCAGCAGCCCTAGCTACAATGAGCAGTTCTTC. It specifies CASSPSYNEQFF.